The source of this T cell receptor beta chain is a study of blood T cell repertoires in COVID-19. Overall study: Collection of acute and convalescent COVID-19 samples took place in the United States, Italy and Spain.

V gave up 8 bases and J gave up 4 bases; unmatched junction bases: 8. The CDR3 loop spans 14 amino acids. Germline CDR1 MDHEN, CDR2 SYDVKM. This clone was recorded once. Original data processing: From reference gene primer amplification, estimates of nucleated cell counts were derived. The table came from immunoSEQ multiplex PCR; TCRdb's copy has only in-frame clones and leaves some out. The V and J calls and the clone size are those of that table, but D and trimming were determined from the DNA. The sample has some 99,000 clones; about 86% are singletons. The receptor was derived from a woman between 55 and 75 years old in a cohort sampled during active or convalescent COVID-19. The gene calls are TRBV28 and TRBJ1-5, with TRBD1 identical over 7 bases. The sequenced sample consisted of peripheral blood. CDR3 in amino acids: CASFGQVRNQPQHF. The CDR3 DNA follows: TGTGCCAGCTTCGGACAGGTCAGAAATCAGCCCCAGCATTTT.